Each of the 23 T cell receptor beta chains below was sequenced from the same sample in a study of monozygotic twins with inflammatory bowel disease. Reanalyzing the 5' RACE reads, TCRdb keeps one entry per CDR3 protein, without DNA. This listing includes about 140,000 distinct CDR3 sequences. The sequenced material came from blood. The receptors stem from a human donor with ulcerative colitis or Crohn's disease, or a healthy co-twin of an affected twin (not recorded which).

CDR3 loop: CASSLAGAGAVTSGANVLTF. The J gene is TRBJ2-6, the V gene TRBV5-1; the TRBD1 assignment by TCRdb is unverifiable without DNA. This CDR3 spans 20 amino acids. In germline, CDR1 is SGHRS, CDR2 YFSETQ. Based on the CDR3 plus reference TRBV5-1 and TRBJ2-6, the full variable domain is KAGVTQTPRYLIKTRGQQVTLSCSPISGHRSVSWYQQTPGQGLQFLFEYFSETQRNKGNFPGRFSGRQFSNSRSEMNVSTLELGDSALYLCASSLAGAGAVTSGANVLTFGAGSRLTVL.

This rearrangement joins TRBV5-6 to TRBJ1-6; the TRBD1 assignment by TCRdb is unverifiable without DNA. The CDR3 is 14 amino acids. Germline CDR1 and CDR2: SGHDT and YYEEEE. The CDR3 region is CASSYGQFNSPLHF.

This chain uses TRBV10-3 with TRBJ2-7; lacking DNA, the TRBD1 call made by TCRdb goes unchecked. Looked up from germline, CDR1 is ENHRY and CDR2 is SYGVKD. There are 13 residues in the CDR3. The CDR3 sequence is CAIGTGQGNEQYF.

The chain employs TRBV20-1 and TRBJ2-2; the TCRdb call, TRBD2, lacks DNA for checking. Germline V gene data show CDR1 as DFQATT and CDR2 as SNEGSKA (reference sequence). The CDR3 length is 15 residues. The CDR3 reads CSARDGLANTGELFF.

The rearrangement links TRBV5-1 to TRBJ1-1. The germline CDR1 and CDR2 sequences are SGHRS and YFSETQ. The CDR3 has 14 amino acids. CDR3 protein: CASSLAGSGTEAFF.

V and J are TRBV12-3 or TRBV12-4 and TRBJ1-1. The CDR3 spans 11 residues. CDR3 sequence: CASSLAGEAFF.

The CDR3 loop reads CASSHPGLAFYEQYF. The V call is TRBV6-2 or TRBV6-3, the J call TRBJ2-7; checking the TCRdb D call of TRBD2 is not possible without DNA. In germline, CDR1 is MNHEY, CDR2 SVGEGT. The CDR3 extends over 15 amino acids.

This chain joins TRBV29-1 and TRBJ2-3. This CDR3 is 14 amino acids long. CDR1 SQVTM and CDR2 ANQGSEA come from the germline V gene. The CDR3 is CSGRVDSSTDTQYF.

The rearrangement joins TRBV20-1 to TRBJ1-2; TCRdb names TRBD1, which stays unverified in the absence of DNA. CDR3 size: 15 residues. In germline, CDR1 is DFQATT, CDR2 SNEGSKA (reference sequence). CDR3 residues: CSANPGTGVSRGYTF.

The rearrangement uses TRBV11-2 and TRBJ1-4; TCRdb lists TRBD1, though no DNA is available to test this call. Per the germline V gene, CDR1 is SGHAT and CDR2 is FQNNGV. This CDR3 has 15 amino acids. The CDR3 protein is CASSKWTGIVEKLFF.

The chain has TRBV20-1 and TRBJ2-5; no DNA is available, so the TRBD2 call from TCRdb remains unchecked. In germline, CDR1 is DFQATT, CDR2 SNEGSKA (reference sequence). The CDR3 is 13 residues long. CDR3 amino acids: CSARDLPSGTQYF.

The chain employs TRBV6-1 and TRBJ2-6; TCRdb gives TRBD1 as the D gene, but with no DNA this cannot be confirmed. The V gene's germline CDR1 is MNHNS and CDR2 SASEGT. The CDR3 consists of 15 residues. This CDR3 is CATDRGLSGANVLTF.

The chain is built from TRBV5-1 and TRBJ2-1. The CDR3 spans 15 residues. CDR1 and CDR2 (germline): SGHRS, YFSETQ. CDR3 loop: CASSLSGGPFDEQFF.

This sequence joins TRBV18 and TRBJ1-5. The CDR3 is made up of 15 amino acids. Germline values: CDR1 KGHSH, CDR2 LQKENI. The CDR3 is CASSPFDARNQPQHF.

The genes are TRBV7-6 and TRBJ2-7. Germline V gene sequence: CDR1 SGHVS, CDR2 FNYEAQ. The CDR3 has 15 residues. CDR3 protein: CASSLAPESSYEQYF.

CDR3 loop: CASSLSWSSYEQYF. The chain links TRBV7-8 to TRBJ2-7. Germline V CDR1 and CDR2: SGHVS, FQNEAQ. CDR3 size: 14 residues.

This CDR3 reads CAISEGLAGYQETQYF. J is TRBJ2-5 and V is TRBV10-3; the TCRdb call, TRBD2, lacks DNA for checking. CDR1 is ENHRY, CDR2 SYGVKD, per germline. CDR3 length: 16 residues.

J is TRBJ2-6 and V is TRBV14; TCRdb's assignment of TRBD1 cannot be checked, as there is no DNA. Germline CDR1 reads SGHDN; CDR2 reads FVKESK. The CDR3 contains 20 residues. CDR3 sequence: CASSQFGQGSFLSGANVLTF. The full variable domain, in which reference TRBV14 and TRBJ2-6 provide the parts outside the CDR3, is EAGVTQFPSHSVIEKGQTVTLRCDPISGHDNLYWYRRVMGKEIKFLLHFVKESKQDESGMPNNRFLAERTGGTYSTLKVQPAELEDSGVYFCASSQFGQGSFLSGANVLTFGAGSRLTVL.

This CDR3 reads CASSGDRMSTNEKLFF. V gene TRBV25-1 combines with J gene TRBJ1-4; TCRdb returns TRBD1, unconfirmable since there is no DNA. This CDR3 is 16 amino acids long. CDR1 is MGHDK, CDR2 SYGVNS, per germline.

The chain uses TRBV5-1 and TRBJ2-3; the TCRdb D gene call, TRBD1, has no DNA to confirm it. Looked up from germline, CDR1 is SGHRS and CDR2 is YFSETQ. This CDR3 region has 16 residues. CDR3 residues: CASSYNGRLSTDTQYF.

The CDR3 is CASSYRWGAGSRNYEQYF. The chain couples TRBV6-5 to TRBJ2-7; TCRdb outputs TRBD1, but without DNA this stays unchecked. This CDR3 comprises 18 residues. Germline CDR1 is MNHEY and CDR2 is SVGAGI.

The CDR3 reads CASSSGTDYGYTF. V usage is TRBV7-8 and J usage is TRBJ1-2; TCRdb selects TRBD1, and the lack of DNA leaves this call unchecked. This CDR3 is built from 13 residues. Germline V gives CDR1 SGHVS, CDR2 FQNEAQ.

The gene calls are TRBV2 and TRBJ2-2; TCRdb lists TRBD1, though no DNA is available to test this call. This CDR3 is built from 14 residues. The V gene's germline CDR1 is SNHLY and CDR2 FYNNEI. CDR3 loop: CASSVQGDTGELFF.